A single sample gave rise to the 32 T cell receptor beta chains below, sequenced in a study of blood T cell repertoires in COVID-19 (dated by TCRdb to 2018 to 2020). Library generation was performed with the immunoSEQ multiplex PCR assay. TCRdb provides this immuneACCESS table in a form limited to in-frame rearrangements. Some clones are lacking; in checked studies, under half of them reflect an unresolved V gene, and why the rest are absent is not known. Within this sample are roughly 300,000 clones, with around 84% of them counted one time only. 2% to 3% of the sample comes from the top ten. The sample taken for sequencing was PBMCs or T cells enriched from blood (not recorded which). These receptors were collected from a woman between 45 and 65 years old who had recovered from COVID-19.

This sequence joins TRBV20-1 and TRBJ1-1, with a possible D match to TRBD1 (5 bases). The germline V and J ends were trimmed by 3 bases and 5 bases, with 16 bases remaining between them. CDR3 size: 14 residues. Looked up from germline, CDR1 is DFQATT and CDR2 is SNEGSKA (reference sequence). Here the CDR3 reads CSASQLGGRTEAFF. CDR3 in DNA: TGCAGTGCTAGTCAACTCGGGGGGAGGACTGAAGCTTTCTTT.

CDR3 in amino acids: CASSLASGRGRFGEQYF. The CDR3, as DNA: TGTGCCAGCAGCTTAGCGTCGGGGCGGGGGAGGTTCGGCGAGCAGTACTTC. The chain uses TRBV7-8 and TRBJ2-7; 7 positions match TRBD2. This CDR3 contains 17 residues. Looked up from germline, CDR1 is SGHVS and CDR2 is FQNEAQ. V gave up 0 bases and J gave up 6 bases; unmatched junction bases: 14.

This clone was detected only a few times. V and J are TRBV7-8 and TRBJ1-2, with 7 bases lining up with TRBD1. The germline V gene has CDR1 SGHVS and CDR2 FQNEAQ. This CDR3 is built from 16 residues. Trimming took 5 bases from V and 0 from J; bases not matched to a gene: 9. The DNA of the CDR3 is TGTGCCAGCAGCCAAGGACTGGACAGGCCTAACTATGGCTACACCTTC. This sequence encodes CASSQGLDRPNYGYTF. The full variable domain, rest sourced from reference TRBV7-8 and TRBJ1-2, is GAGVSQSPRYKVAKRGQDVALRCDPISGHVSLFWYQQALGQGPEFLTYFQNEAQLDKSGLPSDRFFAERPEGSVSTLKIQRTQQEDSAVYLCASSQGLDRPNYGYTFGSGTRLTVV.

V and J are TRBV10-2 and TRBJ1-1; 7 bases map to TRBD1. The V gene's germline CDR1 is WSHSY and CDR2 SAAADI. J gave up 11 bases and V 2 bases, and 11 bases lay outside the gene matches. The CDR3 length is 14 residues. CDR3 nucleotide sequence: TGCGCCAGCAGTGAGGAGACAGGGCGCTTGGGGGCTTTCTTT. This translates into CASSEETGRLGAFF.

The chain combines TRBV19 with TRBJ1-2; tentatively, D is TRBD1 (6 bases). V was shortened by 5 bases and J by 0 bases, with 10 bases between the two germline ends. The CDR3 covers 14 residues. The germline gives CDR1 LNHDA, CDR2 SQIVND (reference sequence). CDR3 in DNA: TGTGCCAGTAGTCGGGACAAAGCTAACTATGGCTACACCTTC. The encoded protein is CASSRDKANYGYTF.

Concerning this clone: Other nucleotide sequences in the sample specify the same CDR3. The DNA for the CDR3 is TGTGCCAGCTCACCACGGGGGGATGAAGCTTTCTTT. The encoded protein is CASSPRGDEAFF. The chain carries TRBV18 and TRBJ1-1, with D perhaps TRBD1 (5 bases). CDR1 and CDR2 (germline): KGHSH, LQKENI. V lost 1 base, J lost 7 bases, and 7 bases lay in between. This CDR3 comprises 12 residues.

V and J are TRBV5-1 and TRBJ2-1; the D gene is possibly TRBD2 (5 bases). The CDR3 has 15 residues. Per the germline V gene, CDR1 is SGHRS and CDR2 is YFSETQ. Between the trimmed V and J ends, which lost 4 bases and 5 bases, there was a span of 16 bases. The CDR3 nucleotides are TGCGCCAGCAGCCCGGCGAGGGTGCGGGACAATGAGCAGTTCTTC. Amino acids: CASSPARVRDNEQFF. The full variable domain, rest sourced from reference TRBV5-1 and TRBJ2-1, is KAGVTQTPRYLIKTRGQQVTLSCSPISGHRSVSWYQQTPGQGLQFLFEYFSETQRNKGNFPGRFSGRQFSNSRSEMNVSTLELGDSALYLCASSPARVRDNEQFFGPGTRLTVL.

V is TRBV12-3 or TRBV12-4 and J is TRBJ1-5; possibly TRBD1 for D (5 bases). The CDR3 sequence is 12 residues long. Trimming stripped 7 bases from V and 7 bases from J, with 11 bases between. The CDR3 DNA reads TGTGCCAGCACCCGGGGGGGGCAGCCCCAGCATTTT. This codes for CASTRGGQPQHF.

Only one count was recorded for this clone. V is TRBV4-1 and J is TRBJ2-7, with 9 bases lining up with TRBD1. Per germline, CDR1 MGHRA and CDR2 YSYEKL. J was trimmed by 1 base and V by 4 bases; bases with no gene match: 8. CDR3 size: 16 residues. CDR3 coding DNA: TGCGCCAGCAGCCTCGACAGGGGGAGTTTGTCCTACGAGCAGTACTTC. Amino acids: CASSLDRGSLSYEQYF.

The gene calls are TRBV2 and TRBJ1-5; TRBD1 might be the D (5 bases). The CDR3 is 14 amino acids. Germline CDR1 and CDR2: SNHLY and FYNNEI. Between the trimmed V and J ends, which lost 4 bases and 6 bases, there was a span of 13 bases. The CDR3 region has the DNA TGTGCCAGCAGTGTTATGCGGGGCGGTCAGCCCCAGCATTTT. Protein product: CASSVMRGGQPQHF.

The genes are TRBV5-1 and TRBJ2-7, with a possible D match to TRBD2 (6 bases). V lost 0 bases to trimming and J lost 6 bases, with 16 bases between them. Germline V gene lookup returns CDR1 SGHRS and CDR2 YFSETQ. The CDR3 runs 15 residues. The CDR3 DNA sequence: TGCGCCAGCAGCTTGGTAGGCATTCTCGGGGGCGAGCAGTACTTC. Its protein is CASSLVGILGGEQYF.

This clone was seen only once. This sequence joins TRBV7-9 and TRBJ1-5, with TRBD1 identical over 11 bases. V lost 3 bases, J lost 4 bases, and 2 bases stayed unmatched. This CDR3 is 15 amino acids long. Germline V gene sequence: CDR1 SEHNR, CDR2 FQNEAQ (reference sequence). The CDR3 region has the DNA TGTGCCAGCAGCTTGGGGGACAGGGGGAATCAGCCCCAGCATTTT. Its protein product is CASSLGDRGNQPQHF.

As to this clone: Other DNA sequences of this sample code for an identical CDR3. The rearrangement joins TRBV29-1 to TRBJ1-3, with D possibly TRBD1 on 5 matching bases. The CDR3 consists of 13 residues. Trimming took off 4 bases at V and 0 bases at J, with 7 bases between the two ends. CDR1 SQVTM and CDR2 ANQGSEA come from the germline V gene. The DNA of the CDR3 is TGCAGCGTTGGAGACAGCTCTGGAAACACCATATATTTT. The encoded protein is CSVGDSSGNTIYF.

CDR3 nucleotides: TGTGCCAGCAGGTGGCCTAGCGGGGGGGCCGCTCTCACAGATACGCAGTATTTT. Translated, it gives CASRWPSGGAALTDTQYF. The J gene is TRBJ2-3, the V gene TRBV2; 12 bases are shared with TRBD2. Per germline, CDR1 SNHLY and CDR2 FYNNEI. J lost 2 bases, V lost 6 bases, and 12 bases had no gene match. The CDR3 contains 18 residues.

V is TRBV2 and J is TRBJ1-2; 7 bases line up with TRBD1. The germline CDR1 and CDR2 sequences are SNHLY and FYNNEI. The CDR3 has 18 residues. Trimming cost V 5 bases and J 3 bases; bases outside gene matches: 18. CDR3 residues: CASSLYGTDLLLDYGYTF. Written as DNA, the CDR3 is TGTGCCAGCAGTCTCTACGGGACAGACCTCTTGTTGGACTATGGCTACACCTTC.

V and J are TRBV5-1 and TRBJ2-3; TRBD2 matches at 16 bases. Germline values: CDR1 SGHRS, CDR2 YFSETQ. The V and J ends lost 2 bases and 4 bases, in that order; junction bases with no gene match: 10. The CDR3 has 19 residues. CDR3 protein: CASSFGLMGLAGGPDTQYF. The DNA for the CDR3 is TGCGCCAGCAGCTTTGGGCTAATGGGACTAGCGGGAGGGCCAGATACGCAGTATTTT. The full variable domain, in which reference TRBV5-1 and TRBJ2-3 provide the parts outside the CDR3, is KAGVTQTPRYLIKTRGQQVTLSCSPISGHRSVSWYQQTPGQGLQFLFEYFSETQRNKGNFPGRFSGRQFSNSRSEMNVSTLELGDSALYLCASSFGLMGLAGGPDTQYFGPGTRLTVL.

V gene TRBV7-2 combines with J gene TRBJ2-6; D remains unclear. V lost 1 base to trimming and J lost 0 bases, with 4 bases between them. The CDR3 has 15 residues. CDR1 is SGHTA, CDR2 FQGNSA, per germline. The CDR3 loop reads CASSLDSSGANVLTF. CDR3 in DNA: TGTGCCAGCAGCTTAGATAGCTCTGGGGCCAACGTCCTGACTTTC.

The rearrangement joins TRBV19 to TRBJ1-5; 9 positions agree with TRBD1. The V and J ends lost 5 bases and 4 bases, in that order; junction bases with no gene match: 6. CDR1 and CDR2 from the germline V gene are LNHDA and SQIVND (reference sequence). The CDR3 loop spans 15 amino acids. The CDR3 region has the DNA TGTGCCAGTAGTTTTGGACAGGGGACTAATCAGCCCCAGCATTTT. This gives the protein CASSFGQGTNQPQHF.

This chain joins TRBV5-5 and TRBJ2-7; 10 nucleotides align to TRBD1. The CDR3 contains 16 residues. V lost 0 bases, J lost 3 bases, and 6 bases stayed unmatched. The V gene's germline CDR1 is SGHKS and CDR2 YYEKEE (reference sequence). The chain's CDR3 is CASSLGGTGDVYEQYF. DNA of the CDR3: TGTGCCAGCAGCTTGGGGGGGACAGGGGATGTCTACGAGCAGTACTTC.

CDR3 residues: CASSQVTRATDTQYF. The CDR3 DNA reads as TGTGCCAGCAGCCAAGTTACTAGGGCCACAGATACGCAGTATTTT. J is TRBJ2-3 and V is TRBV3-1 (or the pseudogene TRBV3-2), with TRBD2 as a possible D gene (5 bases). Germline V gene sequence: CDR1 LGHDT, CDR2 YNNKEL (reference sequence). The CDR3 contains 15 residues. Trimming removed 1 base at V and 2 bases at J, with 10 bases between.

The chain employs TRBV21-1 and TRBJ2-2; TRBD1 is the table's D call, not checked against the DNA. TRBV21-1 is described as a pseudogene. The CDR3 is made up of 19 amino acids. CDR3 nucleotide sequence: TGTGCCAGCAGCAAGGAGGGGGGGCTCGGGACAGGGAACACCGGGGAGCTGTTTTTT. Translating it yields CASSKEGGLGTGNTGELFF.

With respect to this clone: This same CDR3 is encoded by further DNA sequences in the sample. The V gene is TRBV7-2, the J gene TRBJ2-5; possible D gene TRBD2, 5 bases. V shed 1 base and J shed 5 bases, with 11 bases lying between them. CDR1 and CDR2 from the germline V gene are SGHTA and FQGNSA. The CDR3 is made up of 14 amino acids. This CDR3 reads CASSLGSAGETQYF. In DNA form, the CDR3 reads TGTGCCAGCAGCTTAGGTAGCGCCGGGGAGACCCAGTACTTC.

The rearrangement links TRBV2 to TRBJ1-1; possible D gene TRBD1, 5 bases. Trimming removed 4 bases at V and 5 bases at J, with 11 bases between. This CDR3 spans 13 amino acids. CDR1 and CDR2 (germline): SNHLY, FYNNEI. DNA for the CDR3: TGTGCCAGCAGTGGGGGGGGTCGGACTGAAGCTTTCTTT. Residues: CASSGGGRTEAFF.

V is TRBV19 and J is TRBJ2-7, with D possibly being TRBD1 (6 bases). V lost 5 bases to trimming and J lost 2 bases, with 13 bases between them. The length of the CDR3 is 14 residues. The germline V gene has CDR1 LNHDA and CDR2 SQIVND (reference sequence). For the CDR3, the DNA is TGTGCCAGTAGTTCGCCCGGGACACCCTACGAGCAGTACTTC. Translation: CASSSPGTPYEQYF. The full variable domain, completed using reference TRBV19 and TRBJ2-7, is DGGITQSPKYLFRKEGQNVTLSCEQNLNHDAMYWYRQDPGQGLRLIYYSQIVNDFQKGDIAEGYSVSREKKESFPLTVTSAQKNPTAFYLCASSSPGTPYEQYFGPGTRLTVT.

In DNA form, the CDR3 reads TGCGCCAGCAGCTTTCGAAAAGGGGGCCTCGGCTACACCTTC. It specifies CASSFRKGGLGYTF. The chain carries TRBV5-1 and TRBJ1-2; 7 bases line up with TRBD1. V dropped 2 bases and J dropped 8; count of bases not matched to a gene: 9. The germline V gene encodes CDR1 SGHRS and CDR2 YFSETQ. The CDR3 is 14 residues long.

CDR3 in DNA: TGTGCCAGCAGCCAAGGCGCGGTGCAAGAGACCCAGTACTTC. As protein: CASSQGAVQETQYF. This rearrangement joins TRBV3-1 (or the pseudogene TRBV3-2) to TRBJ2-5; D uncertain. V lost 1 base to trimming and J lost 2 bases, with 8 bases between them. The germline CDR1 and CDR2 sequences are LGHDT and YNNKEL (reference sequence). The CDR3 sequence is 14 residues long.

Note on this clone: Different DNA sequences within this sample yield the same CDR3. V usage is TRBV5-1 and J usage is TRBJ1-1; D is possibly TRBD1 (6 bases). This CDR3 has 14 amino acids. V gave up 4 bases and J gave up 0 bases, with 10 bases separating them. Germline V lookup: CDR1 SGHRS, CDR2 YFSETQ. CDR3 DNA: TGCGCCAGCAGCCTCGGACAGATGAACACTGAAGCTTTCTTT. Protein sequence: CASSLGQMNTEAFF.

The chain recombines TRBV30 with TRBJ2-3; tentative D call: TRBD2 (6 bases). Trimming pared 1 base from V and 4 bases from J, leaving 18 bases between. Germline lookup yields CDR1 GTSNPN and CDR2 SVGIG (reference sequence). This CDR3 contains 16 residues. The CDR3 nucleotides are TGTGCCTGGAGTGACCGTGGGCGGAGGGTGGCAGATACGCAGTATTTT. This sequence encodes CAWSDRGRRVADTQYF.

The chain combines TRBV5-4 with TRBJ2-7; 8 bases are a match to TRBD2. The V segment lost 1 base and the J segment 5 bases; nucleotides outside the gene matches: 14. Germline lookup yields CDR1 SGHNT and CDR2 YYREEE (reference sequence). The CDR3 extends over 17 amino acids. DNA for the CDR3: TGTGCCAGCAGCTTGCAAGGTAGCCGGGGGGGCCTCGACGAGCAGTACTTC. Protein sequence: CASSLQGSRGGLDEQYF.

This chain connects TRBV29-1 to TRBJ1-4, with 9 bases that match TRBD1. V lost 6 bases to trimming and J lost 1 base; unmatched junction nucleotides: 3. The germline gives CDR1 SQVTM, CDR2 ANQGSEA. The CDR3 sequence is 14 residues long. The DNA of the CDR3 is TGCAGCGTAGGGGGACAGGGAACTAATGAAAAACTGTTTTTT. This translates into CSVGGQGTNEKLFF.

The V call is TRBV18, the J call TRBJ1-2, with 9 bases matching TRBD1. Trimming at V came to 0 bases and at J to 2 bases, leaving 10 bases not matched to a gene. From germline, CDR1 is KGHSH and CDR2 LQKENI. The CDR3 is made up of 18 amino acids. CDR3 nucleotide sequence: TGTGCCAGCTCACCACCTCTGATCGGGACAGGGCAAAACTATGGCTACACCTTC. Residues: CASSPPLIGTGQNYGYTF.

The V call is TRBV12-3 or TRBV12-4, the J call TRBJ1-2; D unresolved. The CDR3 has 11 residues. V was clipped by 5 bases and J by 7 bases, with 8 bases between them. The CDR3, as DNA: TGTGCCAGCAGTCGGGTCGGTGGCTACACCTTC. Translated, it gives CASSRVGGYTF.